This T cell receptor (beta chain) was captured by sequencing in a study of control samples from healthy donors and cancer patients. This clone showed up just a few times. CDR3 length equals 14 residues. CDR1 and CDR2 from the germline V gene are MNHEY and SVGEGT. Trimming stripped 0 bases from V and 3 bases from J, with 6 bases between. Clones were read by immunoSEQ multiplex PCR, and TCRdb kept only the in-frame ones, dropping some. The table lists about 15,000 clones, more than 75% of them singletons. The gene calls are TRBV6-2 or TRBV6-3 and TRBJ1-5, with D unclear. The specimen sequenced was PBMCs. The source of this sequence is a woman aged 70 to 79 with colorectal cancer. The CDR3 sequence is CASSYSGHNQPQHF. CDR3 coding DNA: TGTGCCAGCAGTTACTCTGGCCACAATCAGCCCCAGCATTTT.